The next 27 T cell receptor beta chains were all read from a single sample in a study of OX40 agonist ivuxolimab in advanced cancers. Repertoires were generated with immunoSEQ multiplex PCR, while TCRdb's copy carries only in-frame clones and drops some. The repertoire holds about 69,000 clones, more than 85% seen once, with around 0.31% in the top ten. The material was CD4+ or CD8+ T cells sorted from blood, obtained in a trial of the OX40 agonist ivuxolimab. The receptors come from an adult with an advanced solid tumor such as melanoma, head and neck, liver or kidney cancer.

The genes are TRBV5-1 and TRBJ1-2; D remains ambiguous. The CDR3 runs 13 residues. V was trimmed by 4 bases and J by 4 bases, leaving 11 bases between them. Germline-derived CDR1 and CDR2 are SGHRS and YFSETQ. In nucleotides, the CDR3 is TGCGCCAGCAGCATTTTCTCGGGCTATGGCTACACCTTC. It is translated as CASSIFSGYGYTF. Full variable domain (remainder filled in from reference TRBV5-1 and TRBJ1-2): KAGVTQTPRYLIKTRGQQVTLSCSPISGHRSVSWYQQTPGQGLQFLFEYFSETQRNKGNFPGRFSGRQFSNSRSEMNVSTLELGDSALYLCASSIFSGYGYTFGSGTRLTVV.

The rearrangement joins TRBV2 to TRBJ2-4; the match to TRBD2 covers 14 bases. The CDR3 totals 18 residues. In germline, CDR1 is SNHLY, CDR2 FYNNEI. With V trimmed by 5 bases and J by 3 bases, 9 bases remained unmatched. CDR3 nucleotides: TGTGCCAGCAGTTATCTGGGACTAGCGGGGGAAAACAAAAACATTCAGTACTTC. This encodes CASSYLGLAGENKNIQYF.

This clone was counted only a few times. The chain recombines TRBV7-9 with TRBJ2-7, with D maybe TRBD1 (6 bases). Trimming removed 5 bases at V and 3 bases at J, with 11 bases between. Germline-derived CDR1 and CDR2 are SEHNR and FQNEAQ (reference sequence). CDR3 size: 13 residues. The CDR3 sequence is CASSPGQYYEQYF. For the CDR3, the DNA is TGTGCCAGCAGCCCCGGACAGTACTACGAGCAGTACTTC. Full variable domain (rest looked up from reference TRBV7-9 and TRBJ2-7): DTGVSQNPRHKITKRGQNVTFRCDPISEHNRLYWYRQTLGQGPEFLTYFQNEAQLEKSRLLSDRFSAERPKGSFSTLEIQRTEQGDSAMYLCASSPGQYYEQYFGPGTRLTVT.

The V and J genes are TRBV7-8 and TRBJ2-1, with 11 bases fitting TRBD2. V shed 5 bases and J 6 bases; nucleotides not matched to a gene: 6. CDR1 is SGHVS and CDR2 is FQNEAQ in the germline V gene. This CDR3 has 15 residues. The CDR3 protein is CASSPTGLAVNEQFF. The CDR3 DNA reads as TGTGCCAGCAGCCCCACGGGACTAGCGGTCAATGAGCAGTTCTTC.

V usage is TRBV5-1 and J usage is TRBJ2-5; D ambiguous. There are 16 residues in the CDR3. V shed 3 bases and J shed 3 bases, with 18 bases lying between them. The germline V gene has CDR1 SGHRS and CDR2 YFSETQ. CDR3 sequence reads: CASSSAMTLMKETQYF. In nucleotides, the CDR3 is TGCGCCAGCAGCTCGGCAATGACACTAATGAAAGAGACCCAGTACTTC.

This chain uses TRBV6-6 with TRBJ2-7, with a tentative D call TRBD2 (5 bases). Germline values: CDR1 MNHNY, CDR2 SVGAGI (reference sequence). Between the trimmed V and J ends, which lost 6 bases and 3 bases, there was a span of 12 bases. This CDR3 has 13 residues. CDR3: CASRRELGYEQYF. CDR3 DNA: TGTGCCAGCAGGAGGGAGCTTGGCTACGAGCAGTACTTC.

This clone showed up just once. The chain links TRBV28 to TRBJ2-7; D might be TRBD2 (5 bases). V gave up 2 bases and J gave up 2 bases, with 13 bases separating them. Germline values: CDR1 MDHEN, CDR2 SYDVKM. CDR3 length: 15 residues. The CDR3 coding sequence is TGTGCCAGCAGTTTAGTTCCCGGACTTACCTACGAGCAGTACTTC. The encoded protein is CASSLVPGLTYEQYF.

The J gene is TRBJ2-3, the V gene TRBV9; TRBD1 aligns across 8 bases. The CDR3 is 15 amino acids. CDR1 is SGDLS, CDR2 YYNGEE, per germline. V shed 3 bases and J 4 bases; nucleotides not matched to a gene: 7. The CDR3: CASSGSTGDADTQYF. For the CDR3, the DNA is TGTGCCAGCAGCGGGTCGACAGGGGACGCAGATACGCAGTATTTT. Variable domain in full (rest from reference TRBV9 and TRBJ2-3): DSGVTQTPKHLITATGQRVTLRCSPRSGDLSVYWYQQSLDQGLQFLIQYYNGEERAKGNILERFSAQQFPDLHSELNLSSLELGDSALYFCASSGSTGDADTQYFGPGTRLTVL.

The chain links TRBV6-6 to TRBJ1-5, with 7 bases that match TRBD1. The J segment lost 2 bases and the V segment lost 6 bases, leaving 4 bases of the junction unmatched. Germline lookup yields CDR1 MNHNY and CDR2 SVGAGI (reference sequence). The CDR3 covers 14 residues. CDR3: CASSHGTGNQPQHF. CDR3 coding DNA: TGTGCCAGCAGCCACGGGACAGGCAATCAGCCCCAGCATTTT.

This sequence joins TRBV5-5 and TRBJ2-3; possible D gene TRBD2, 5 bases. Per germline, CDR1 SGHKS and CDR2 YYEKEE (reference sequence). Trimming shortened V by 1 base and J by 1 base, and 13 bases separated the two germline ends. The length of the CDR3 is 16 residues. The CDR3 protein is CASSLIASQGTDTQYF. The CDR3 DNA follows: TGTGCCAGCAGCTTGATCGCTAGCCAAGGCACAGATACGCAGTATTTT.

The chain uses TRBV7-9 and TRBJ2-5; 14 bases map to TRBD2. The germline CDR1 and CDR2 sequences are SEHNR and FQNEAQ (reference sequence). The CDR3 is 16 amino acids. Unmatched junction bases numbered 6, after V lost 5 bases and J lost 4 bases. CDR3 DNA sequence: TGTGCCAGCAGCCCCGGGACTAGCGGGAGACGAGAGACCCAGTACTTC. This gives the protein CASSPGTSGRRETQYF.

The chain joins TRBV6-4 to TRBJ2-3; tentative D call: TRBD1 (6 bases). Trimming cost V 6 bases and J 2 bases, with 9 bases left between them. CDR1 is MRHNA and CDR2 is SNTAGT in the germline V gene. The CDR3 totals 13 residues. The CDR3 spells CASSTGPTDTQYF. CDR3 in DNA: TGTGCCAGCAGCACAGGGCCCACAGATACGCAGTATTTT.

This rearrangement joins TRBV6-5 to TRBJ1-2; 9 nucleotides agree with TRBD1. CDR1 and CDR2 from the germline V gene are MNHEY and SVGAGI. This CDR3 region has 15 residues. J lost 0 bases, V lost 8 bases, and 7 bases had no gene match. Here the CDR3 reads CASRTGAGSNYGYTF. The CDR3 DNA is TGTGCCAGCCGGACAGGGGCTGGCTCTAACTATGGCTACACCTTC.

The chain couples TRBV9 to TRBJ1-6; no clear D gene. V was cut by 0 bases and J by 6 bases, with 10 bases left in between. Germline CDR1 SGDLS, CDR2 YYNGEE. This CDR3 spans 15 amino acids. CDR3 coding DNA: TGTGCCAGCAGCGTAGCTCCGGACGGTAATTCACCCCTCCACTTT. Translating gives CASSVAPDGNSPLHF.

This chain connects TRBV7-8 to TRBJ1-2; possibly TRBD1 for D (5 bases). The V and J ends lost 4 bases and 8 bases respectively, with 17 bases between them. This CDR3 is built from 14 residues. The germline V gene has CDR1 SGHVS and CDR2 FQNEAQ. Here the CDR3 reads CASSSRTGTVGYTF. CDR3 sequence (DNA): TGTGCCAGCAGCTCACGAACCGGGACGGTAGGCTACACCTTC.

The V gene is TRBV5-4, the J gene TRBJ1-1, with D unresolved. Between the trimmed V and J ends, which lost 4 bases and 1 base, there was a span of 11 bases. The CDR3 length is 14 residues. Germline lookup yields CDR1 SGHNT and CDR2 YYREEE (reference sequence). CDR3 DNA sequence: TGTGCCAGCAGCCAAAAGGCTCCGAACACTGAAGCTTTCTTT. Residues: CASSQKAPNTEAFF.

The chain combines TRBV11-1 with TRBJ2-5, with 7 bases that match TRBD1. This CDR3 is 14 amino acids long. Germline V lookup: CDR1 SGHAT, CDR2 FQDESV (reference sequence). The trim removed 5 bases at V and 1 base at J, leaving 4 bases unmatched. This CDR3 reads CASSPRDSQETQYF. The CDR3 region has the DNA TGTGCCAGCAGCCCCCGGGACAGCCAAGAGACCCAGTACTTC. Using reference TRBV11-1 and TRBJ2-5 for the parts outside the CDR3, the full variable domain is EAEVAQSPRYKITEKSQAVAFWCDPISGHATLYWYRQILGQGPELLVQFQDESVVDDSQLPKDRFSAERLKGVDSTLKIQPAELGDSAMYLCASSPRDSQETQYFGPGTRLLVL.

CDR3 residues: CASSHLGGRETQYF. The DNA of the CDR3 is TGTGCCAGCTCCCATCTGGGGGGGCGTGAGACCCAGTACTTC. The chain has TRBV14 and TRBJ2-5, with a tentative D call TRBD2 (7 bases). This CDR3 is built from 14 residues. Germline lookup yields CDR1 SGHDN and CDR2 FVKESK. Deletions cut 8 bases from V and 5 bases from J, with 18 bases between.

This chain links TRBV7-5 with TRBJ2-6; TRBD2, the D gene given by the table, was not confirmed from the DNA. TRBV7-5 counts as a pseudogene. The CDR3 has 19 amino acids. The CDR3 sequence is CARSSALVPGIGGANVLTF. CDR3 DNA sequence: TGTGCCAGAAGCTCCGCCCTAGTCCCGGGAATAGGGGGGGCCAACGTCCTGACTTTC.

This chain uses TRBV5-1 with TRBJ2-7, with D hard to call. In germline, CDR1 is SGHRS, CDR2 YFSETQ. This CDR3 is built from 13 residues. V lost 2 bases and J lost 3, with 9 bases in between. The chain's CDR3 is CASSFGLDYEQYF. The CDR3 bases are TGCGCCAGCAGCTTCGGTCTCGACTACGAGCAGTACTTC.

V and J are TRBV6-6 and TRBJ1-5, with TRBD1 identical over 7 bases. Germline V gene sequence: CDR1 MNHNY, CDR2 SVGAGI (reference sequence). The ends lost 8 bases at V and 3 bases at J; junction bases unmatched: 7. The CDR3 length is 14 residues. The CDR3 DNA sequence: TGTGCCAGCCAGAAAACAGGGGACAATCAGCCCCAGCATTTT. It codes for CASQKTGDNQPQHF.

The CDR3 sequence is CATSRDRNSGNTIYF. DNA of the CDR3: TGTGCCACCAGCCGGGACCGCAACTCTGGAAACACCATATATTTT. This chain connects TRBV15 to TRBJ1-3; the D gene is possibly TRBD1 (5 bases). V gave up 5 bases and J gave up 0 bases, with 11 bases separating them. This CDR3 comprises 15 residues. The germline V gene encodes CDR1 LNHNV and CDR2 YYDKDF (reference sequence).

V gene TRBV6-1 combines with J gene TRBJ1-4; a weak D match, TRBD1 (6 bases). V was clipped by 7 bases and J by 6 bases, with 12 bases between them. The length of the CDR3 is 13 residues. Germline V gives CDR1 MNHNS, CDR2 SASEGT. The CDR3, as DNA: TGTGCCAGCACCTCCCGGACAGATGAAAAACTGTTTTTT. Translated: CASTSRTDEKLFF.

The J gene is TRBJ2-1, the V gene TRBV7-9, with 11 bases that match TRBD2. This CDR3 has 19 residues. V trimming: 5 bases; J trimming: 1 base; junction bases outside the gene matches: 13. CDR1 is SEHNR and CDR2 is FQNEAQ in the germline V gene (reference sequence). The CDR3 protein is CASSQGLAGTGMSYNEQFF. The CDR3 DNA reads TGTGCCAGCAGCCAAGGACTAGCGGGTACGGGGATGTCCTACAATGAGCAGTTCTTC. Supplemented by reference TRBV7-9 and TRBJ2-1, the full variable domain reads DTGVSQNPRHKITKRGQNVTFRCDPISEHNRLYWYRQTLGQGPEFLTYFQNEAQLEKSRLLSDRFSAERPKGSFSTLEIQRTEQGDSAMYLCASSQGLAGTGMSYNEQFFGPGTRLTVL.

The J gene is TRBJ1-2, the V gene TRBV11-2; D is perhaps TRBD1 (6 bases). Germline CDR1 and CDR2: SGHAT and FQNNGV. V was pared by 4 bases and J by 4 bases, with 10 bases between. This CDR3 has 13 amino acids. CDR3 sequence: CASSSGGPYGYTF. The DNA of the CDR3 is TGTGCCAGCAGCTCCGGGGGCCCCTATGGCTACACCTTC.

This chain connects TRBV5-1 to TRBJ1-2; TRBD1 is a possible D gene (6 bases). The CDR3 contains 13 residues. Trimming cost V 2 bases and J 8 bases, with 13 bases left between them. Germline values: CDR1 SGHRS, CDR2 YFSETQ. The CDR3 sequence is CASSFGRDNGYTF. For the CDR3, the DNA is TGCGCCAGCAGCTTCGGCCGGGACAACGGCTACACCTTC.

J is TRBJ2-7 and V is TRBV6-5, with TRBD1 as a possible D gene (6 bases). The CDR3 is made up of 12 amino acids. The V gene lost 5 bases and the J gene lost 4 bases, with 9 bases spanning the gap. The germline gives CDR1 MNHEY, CDR2 SVGAGI. CDR3 loop: CASSAQGYEQYF. The CDR3 region has the DNA TGTGCCAGCAGTGCTCAGGGGTACGAGCAGTACTTC.